This record covers a single T cell receptor beta chain. This sample was included in a study of shared clonotypes between healthy human individuals. Only in-frame clones appear in the TCRdb table, and some are missing; sequencing was by immunoSEQ multiplex PCR. The sample has about 2 million clones; 85% to 95% are singletons. The CDR3 loop spans 13 amino acids. The germline gives CDR1 MGHRA, CDR2 YSYEKL. The V gene end was trimmed by 4 bases and the J gene end by 5 bases; junction bases not matched to a gene: 4. Sequencing was carried out using naive CD4+ T cells sorted from blood. The subset was: CD45RA+ positively selected. The chain uses TRBV4-1 and TRBJ2-7; the match to TRBD2 covers 8 bases. The source of this sequence is a man younger than 35 in good health. In DNA form, the CDR3 reads TGCGCCAGCAGCCTCCGGGAGGGAGACGAGCAGTACTTC. As protein: CASSLREGDEQYF.